This TCR beta chain appears in the sequencing data of a study of beta chain features in type 1 diabetes. Only a few counts were recorded for this clone. Its matching antigen is unknown. V trimming: 5 bases; J trimming: 8 bases; junction bases outside the gene matches: 7. The CDR3 is made up of 14 amino acids. Germline CDR1 SEHNR, CDR2 FQNEAQ (reference sequence). Expressed TCRB transcripts were sequenced after all isolated RNA was converted to cDNA. Only in-frame clones appear in the TCRdb table, and some are missing; sequencing was by immunoSEQ multiplex PCR. Of tens of thousands of clones in the sample, roughly 60% were seen once. The study, taken as a whole, reports: Patients with type 1 diabetes showed fewer VDJ junction insertions and more deletions.

This chain joins TRBV7-9 and TRBJ2-1; 9 bases fit TRBD2. The specimen sequenced was Tregs from blood. This receptor was taken from a woman under 30 in good health. The CDR3 spells CASSPLAGKYEQFF. The DNA of the CDR3 is TGTGCCAGCAGCCCGCTAGCGGGAAAGTATGAGCAGTTCTTC. The variable domain in full, with the rest retrieved from reference TRBV7-9 and TRBJ2-1, is DTGVSQNPRHKITKRGQNVTFRCDPISEHNRLYWYRQTLGQGPEFLTYFQNEAQLEKSRLLSDRFSAERPKGSFSTLEIQRTEQGDSAMYLCASSPLAGKYEQFFGPGTRLTVL.